This T cell receptor beta chain comes out of a study of a mutant IDH1 vaccine in newly diagnosed glioma. Looking at the study overall: Previous treatment comprised radiotherapy, temozolomide, or both, mostly both.

The time point was: baseline, week 1 (first vaccination visit). The treatment is: pre-vaccination baseline after standard-of-care therapy. Clones were read by immunoSEQ multiplex PCR, and TCRdb kept only the in-frame ones, dropping some. The table includes about 33,000 clones, roughly nine tenths detected once. With V trimmed by 6 bases and J by 10 bases, 14 bases remained unmatched. Germline CDR1 reads LNHDA; CDR2 reads SQIVND (reference sequence). This CDR3 region has 17 residues. Material: PBMCs, obtained from a glioma patient treated with radiotherapy, temozolomide or both. The sequence was collected from a woman in her forties with glioma. The J gene is TRBJ1-6, the V gene TRBV19, with 11 bases matching TRBD1. The CDR3 here is CASRATTGTGGRSPLHF. The CDR3 DNA is TGTGCCAGTAGAGCAACGACAGGGACAGGGGGACGATCACCCCTCCACTTT.